This T cell receptor (beta chain) was documented in a study of blood T cell repertoires in COVID-19. Turning to the study itself: Nucleic acid was either cDNA or gDNA, and it came from T cells, B-cell-depleted T cells, or PBMCs.

The germline V and J ends were trimmed by 4 bases and 3 bases, with 14 bases remaining between them. Germline V CDR1 and CDR2: SGHRS, YFSETQ. CDR3 size: 16 residues. Sequencing used immunoSEQ multiplex PCR; TCRdb keeps in-frame clones, though not all of them. The sample has a few hundred thousand clones, roughly 81% seen once. This TCR was recovered from a woman aged 50 to 60 who had been exposed to COVID-19. Sequencing used PBMCs or T cells enriched from blood (not recorded which). This chain uses TRBV5-1 with TRBJ1-6; TRBD1 might be the D (6 bases). CDR3 sequence: CASSPTDRIYNSPLHF. The CDR3 bases are TGCGCCAGCAGCCCTACCGACAGGATCTATAATTCACCCCTCCACTTT.